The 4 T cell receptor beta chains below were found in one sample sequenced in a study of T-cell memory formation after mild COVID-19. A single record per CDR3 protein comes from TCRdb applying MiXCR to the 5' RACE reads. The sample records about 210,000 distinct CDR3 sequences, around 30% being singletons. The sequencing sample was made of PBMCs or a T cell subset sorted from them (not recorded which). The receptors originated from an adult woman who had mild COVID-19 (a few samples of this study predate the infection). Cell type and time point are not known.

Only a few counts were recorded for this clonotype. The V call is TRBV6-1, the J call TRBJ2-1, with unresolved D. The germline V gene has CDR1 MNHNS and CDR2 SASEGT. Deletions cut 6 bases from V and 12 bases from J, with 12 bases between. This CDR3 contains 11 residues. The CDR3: CASSATLLQFF. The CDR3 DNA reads TGTGCCAGCAGCGCGACCCTCTTGCAGTTCTTC.

In DNA, the CDR3 is TGTGCCATCAGTGAGGGATCGTCGGGCGGATTTGAGGACTACGAGCAGTACTTC. Its translation: CAISEGSSGGFEDYEQYF. The rearrangement uses TRBV10-3 and TRBJ2-7; D gene unclear. The CDR3 extends over 18 amino acids. CDR1 and CDR2 (germline): ENHRY, SYGVKD. Trimming left V 2 bases short and J 3 bases short, with 23 bases between.

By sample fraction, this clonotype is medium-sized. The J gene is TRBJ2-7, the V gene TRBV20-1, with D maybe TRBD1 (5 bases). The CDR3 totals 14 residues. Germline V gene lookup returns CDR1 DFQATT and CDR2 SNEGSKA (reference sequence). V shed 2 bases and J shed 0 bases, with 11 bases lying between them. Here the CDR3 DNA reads TGCAGTGCTAGAAACAGGTCGTACTCCTACGAGCAGTACTTC. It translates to CSARNRSYSYEQYF.

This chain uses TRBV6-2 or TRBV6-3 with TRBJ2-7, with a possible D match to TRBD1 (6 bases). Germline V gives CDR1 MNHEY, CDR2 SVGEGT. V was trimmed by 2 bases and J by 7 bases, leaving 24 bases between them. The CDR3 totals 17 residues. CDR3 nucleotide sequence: TGTGCCAGCAGTTACGAAATCCTGGGGACAACCGGTGGAGAGCAGTACTTC. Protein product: CASSYEILGTTGGEQYF.